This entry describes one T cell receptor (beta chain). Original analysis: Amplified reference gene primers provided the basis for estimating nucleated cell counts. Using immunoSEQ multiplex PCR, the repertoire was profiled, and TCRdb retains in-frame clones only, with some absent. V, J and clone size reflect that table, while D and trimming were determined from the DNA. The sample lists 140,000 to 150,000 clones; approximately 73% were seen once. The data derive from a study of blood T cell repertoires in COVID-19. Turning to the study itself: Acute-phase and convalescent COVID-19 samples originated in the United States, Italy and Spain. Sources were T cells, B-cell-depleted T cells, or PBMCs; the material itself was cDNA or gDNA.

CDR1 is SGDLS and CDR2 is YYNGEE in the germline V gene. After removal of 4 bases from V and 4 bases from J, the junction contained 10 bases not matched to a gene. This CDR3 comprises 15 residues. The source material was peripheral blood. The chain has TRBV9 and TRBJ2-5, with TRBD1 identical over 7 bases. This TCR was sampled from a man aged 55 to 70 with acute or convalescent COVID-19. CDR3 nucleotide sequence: TGTGCCAGCAGCCTCCAAGGACAGGAGAGAGAGACCCAGTACTTC. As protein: CASSLQGQERETQYF.